The next 18 T cell receptor beta chains were all read from a single sample in a study of T-cell memory formation after mild COVID-19. In TCRdb, the 5' RACE reads were re-called with MiXCR into one record per CDR3 protein. The table lists around 340,000 distinct CDR3 sequences, 15% to 20% of them singletons. Sequencing was done on a sample of PBMCs or a T cell subset sorted from them (not recorded which). The receptors derive from a man aged 18 to 35 who had mild COVID-19 (a few samples of this study predate the infection). Cell type and time point are not known.

This clonotype occurred a few times. CDR3: CASRPTLGGRGYGYTF. CDR3 nucleotide sequence: TGTGCCAGCAGGCCTACTCTCGGGGGGCGAGGCTATGGCTACACCTTC. This chain links TRBV7-9 with TRBJ1-2; a weak D match, TRBD1 (6 bases). Trimming left V 6 bases short and J 4 bases short, with 21 bases between. The CDR3 has 16 residues. Germline V gene sequence: CDR1 SEHNR, CDR2 FQNEAQ (reference sequence). Filled out from reference TRBV7-9 and TRBJ1-2, the complete variable domain reads DTGVSQNPRHKITKRGQNVTFRCDPISEHNRLYWYRQTLGQGPEFLTYFQNEAQLEKSRLLSDRFSAERPKGSFSTLEIQRTEQGDSAMYLCASRPTLGGRGYGYTFGSGTRLTVV.

This clonotype showed up many times. V is TRBV6-2 or TRBV6-3 and J is TRBJ2-1, with D possibly TRBD2 on 6 matching bases. This CDR3 comprises 15 residues. Trimming removed 4 bases from V and 4 bases from J, with 14 bases in between. CDR1 is MNHEY and CDR2 is SVGEGT in the germline V gene. CDR3 nucleotide sequence: TGTGCCAGCAGTTTCGGAGGGGCCGGTTACAATGAGCAGTTCTTC. This encodes CASSFGGAGYNEQFF.

J is TRBJ2-1 and V is TRBV6-5; 8 nucleotides line up with TRBD1. There are 14 residues in the CDR3. From germline, CDR1 is MNHEY and CDR2 SVGAGI. With 8 bases clipped from V and 8 bases from J, the junction kept 11 bases outside the gene matches. The CDR3 loop reads CASPDREIVDEQFF. DNA for the CDR3: TGTGCCAGCCCGGACAGGGAGATCGTGGATGAGCAGTTCTTC.

The chain couples TRBV12-3 or TRBV12-4 to TRBJ2-4, with 12 bases fitting TRBD2. This CDR3 is built from 17 residues. The V gene end was trimmed by 6 bases and the J gene end by 1 base; junction bases not matched to a gene: 7. The CDR3, as DNA: TGTGCCAGCAGACCTAGCGGGGGGGCTGTGGCCAAAAACATTCAGTACTTC. The encoded protein is CASRPSGGAVAKNIQYF.

The CDR3 coding sequence is TGTGCCAGCCAGAGGGACGAAACACCCCTCCACTTT. Amino acids: CASQRDETPLHF. The rearrangement uses TRBV6-4 and TRBJ1-6, with D maybe TRBD1 (5 bases). The V gene's germline CDR1 is MRHNA and CDR2 SNTAGT. The CDR3 length is 12 residues. V was clipped by 8 bases and J by 11 bases, with 13 bases between them.

The chain uses TRBV6-5 and TRBJ1-1, with 8 bases lining up with TRBD1. Germline assignment: CDR1 MNHEY and CDR2 SVGAGI. The CDR3 covers 14 residues. The V gene end was trimmed by 5 bases and the J gene end by 9 bases; junction bases not matched to a gene: 11. The CDR3 loop is CASSPGRGPWKAFF. For the CDR3, the DNA is TGTGCCAGCAGTCCCGGCAGGGGGCCATGGAAAGCTTTCTTT.

This clonotype appeared a few times. V usage is TRBV7-7 and J usage is TRBJ2-5; TRBD1 agrees at 9 bases. Germline V gives CDR1 SSHAT, CDR2 FNYEAQ (reference sequence). Trimming cost V 5 bases and J 5 bases; bases outside gene matches: 12. This CDR3 comprises 16 residues. The CDR3 DNA reads TGTGCCAGCAGCGCCGGCGGGGCGGGACAGGGCGAGACCCAGTACTTC. Protein product: CASSAGGAGQGETQYF.

The chain carries TRBV12-3 or TRBV12-4 and TRBJ2-3; no definite D call. V shed 6 bases and J shed 0 bases, with 13 bases lying between them. The CDR3 is made up of 15 amino acids. The CDR3 bases are TGTGCCAGCAGCCGTGAGACTTACAGCACAGATACGCAGTATTTT. Translation gives CASSRETYSTDTQYF.

The chain combines TRBV12-3 or TRBV12-4 with TRBJ1-5; 7 nucleotides align to TRBD1. After removal of 6 bases from V and 6 bases from J, the junction contained 2 bases not matched to a gene. This CDR3 contains 12 residues. Written as DNA, the CDR3 is TGTGCCAGCAGGACAGGGCGTCAGCCCCAGCATTTT. It encodes CASRTGRQPQHF.

There are a few counts of this clonotype. The chain has TRBV5-6 and TRBJ2-4; D is possibly TRBD1 (5 bases). Germline CDR1 reads SGHDT; CDR2 reads YYEEEE. The CDR3 sequence is 15 residues long. The ends were cut back, 7 bases at V and 4 bases at J, with 18 bases in the middle. The CDR3 DNA reads TGTGCCAGCTCCTACGAAGGGGTGTCAAAAAACATTCAGTACTTC. Its protein is CASSYEGVSKNIQYF.

Here the CDR3 DNA reads TGTGCCAGCAGTTTCTGGGGGGCGCAAAATGAGCAGTTCTTC. Amino acids: CASSFWGAQNEQFF. This sequence joins TRBV27 and TRBJ2-1; D tentatively reads TRBD1 or TRBD2 (6 bases each). The CDR3 is 14 residues long. CDR1 and CDR2 from the germline V gene are MNHEY and SMNVEV (reference sequence). Trimming took off 3 bases at V and 7 bases at J, with 13 bases between the two ends.

The sample holds many counts of this clonotype. The chain recombines TRBV6-2 or TRBV6-3 with TRBJ2-7; possibly TRBD1 for D (5 bases). The ends were cut back, 6 bases at V and 3 bases at J, with 9 bases in the middle. The CDR3 extends over 12 amino acids. Germline CDR1 and CDR2: MNHEY and SVGEGT. The CDR3: CASRNQGYEQYV. In DNA, the CDR3 is TGTGCCAGCAGGAACCAGGGCTACGAGCAGTACGTC.

This clonotype was seen ten or more times. The V gene is TRBV5-1, the J gene TRBJ2-5; 11 nucleotides match TRBD1. This CDR3 contains 15 residues. Per the germline V gene, CDR1 is SGHRS and CDR2 is YFSETQ. The J segment lost 5 bases and the V segment lost 0 bases, leaving 3 bases of the junction unmatched. CDR3: CASSLAGQGAETQYF. The CDR3 DNA follows: TGCGCCAGCAGCTTGGCCGGACAGGGGGCTGAGACCCAGTACTTC.

This clonotype was counted a few times. The CDR3 region has the DNA TGTGCCAGCAGCTGGCCCCGGGGGTACCAAGAGACCCAGTACTTC. Translated: CASSWPRGYQETQYF. This chain uses TRBV7-9 with TRBJ2-5, with D possibly being TRBD2 (6 bases). V lost 4 bases, J lost 0 bases, and 12 bases lay in between. The CDR3 extends over 15 amino acids. Germline V gene data show CDR1 as SEHNR and CDR2 as FQNEAQ (reference sequence).

The V call is TRBV4-3, the J call TRBJ1-3; 8 positions agree with TRBD1. Germline trimming cut 5 bases from V and 0 bases from J; bases unmatched to any gene: 3. CDR3 length: 15 residues. CDR1 and CDR2 from the germline V gene are LGHNA and YSLEER. In DNA form, the CDR3 reads TGCGCCAGCAGCGACAGGGGCAACTCTGGAAACACCATATATTTT. Translated, it gives CASSDRGNSGNTIYF.

This rearrangement joins TRBV29-1 to TRBJ2-4, with D unclear. V dropped 2 bases and J dropped 6 bases, with 11 bases sitting between them. The CDR3 runs to 13 residues. The germline CDR1 and CDR2 sequences are SQVTM and ANQGSEA. This CDR3 reads CSVEFFSGNIQYF. The DNA for the CDR3 is TGCAGCGTTGAATTCTTCAGTGGAAACATTCAGTACTTC.

This clonotype was detected ten times or more. This sequence joins TRBV5-1 and TRBJ2-3; D remains unclear. The CDR3 sequence is 12 residues long. The germline gives CDR1 SGHRS, CDR2 YFSETQ. Deletions cut 1 base from V and 4 bases from J, with 4 bases between. CDR3 coding DNA: TGCGCCAGCAGCTTGTGGTCAGATACGCAGTATTTT. Protein sequence: CASSLWSDTQYF.

CDR3 DNA: TGTGCCACATCTGTTTCCGGGACAACTTATAATTCACCCCTCCACTTT. This translates into CATSVSGTTYNSPLHF. V gene TRBV19 combines with J gene TRBJ1-6; a possible D gene is TRBD1 (6 bases). V was pared by 10 bases and J by 4 bases, with 20 bases between. The germline CDR1 and CDR2 sequences are LNHDA and SQIVND (reference sequence). This CDR3 is built from 16 residues.